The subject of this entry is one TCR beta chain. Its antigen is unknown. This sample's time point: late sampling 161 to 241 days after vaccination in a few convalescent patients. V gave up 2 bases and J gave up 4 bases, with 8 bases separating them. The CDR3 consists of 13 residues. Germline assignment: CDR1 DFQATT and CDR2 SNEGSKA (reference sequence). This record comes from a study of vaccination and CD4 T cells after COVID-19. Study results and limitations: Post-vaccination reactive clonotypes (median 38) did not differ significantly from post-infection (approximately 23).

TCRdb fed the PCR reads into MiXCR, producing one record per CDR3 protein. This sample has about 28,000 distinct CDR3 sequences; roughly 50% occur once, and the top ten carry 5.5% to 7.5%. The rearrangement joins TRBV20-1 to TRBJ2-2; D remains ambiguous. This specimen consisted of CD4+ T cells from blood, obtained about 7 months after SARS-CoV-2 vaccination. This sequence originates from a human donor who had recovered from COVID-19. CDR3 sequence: CSARITSTGELFF. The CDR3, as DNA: TGCAGTGCTAGAATTACCAGCACCGGGGAGCTGTTTTTT.